This T cell receptor (beta chain) was profiled in a study of blood T cell repertoires in COVID-19. Under the authors' procedure: Reference gene primer amplification yielded estimated nucleated cell counts. Only in-frame clones appear in the TCRdb table, and some are missing; sequencing was by immunoSEQ multiplex PCR. The V and J calls and the clone size are those of that table, but D and trimming were determined from the DNA. The data show 110,000 or so clones, with approximately 80% seen just once and around 8% held by the top ten. V was pared by 4 bases and J by 4 bases, with 12 bases of the junction left unmatched. Germline loops: CDR1 SGHKS, CDR2 YYEKEE (reference sequence). CDR3 size: 18 residues.

The material sequenced was peripheral blood. The chain employs TRBV5-5 and TRBJ2-3; the match to TRBD2 covers 13 bases. This TCR was sampled from a woman aged 35 to 49 with acute or convalescent COVID-19. The CDR3 nucleotides read TGTGCCAGCAGCCCGGGGACTAGCGGGACGGCTGTCGCAGATACGCAGTATTTT. Amino acid sequence: CASSPGTSGTAVADTQYF.